Included here is one T cell receptor beta chain sequence, with context. The CDR3 sequence is 15 residues long. Germline values: CDR1 SGHRS, CDR2 YFSETQ. Trimming took off 4 bases at V and 0 bases at J, with 13 bases between the two ends. The data belong to a study of blood T cell repertoires in COVID-19. Profiling relied on immunoSEQ multiplex PCR, and the TCRdb table lists in-frame clones only, not all of them. The sample contains roughly 55,000 clones, 75% to 95% of which appear only once. The chain couples TRBV5-1 to TRBJ2-5, with no clear D. This receptor was identified in a human donor with active COVID-19. The donor label of this sample is uncertain. The source material was peripheral blood. In DNA, the CDR3 is TGCGCCAGCAGCCCTGGGTGGGCCGACCAAGAGACCCAGTACTTC. It translates to CASSPGWADQETQYF.